The 19 T cell receptor beta chains below all came from one sample that was sequenced in a study of shared clonotypes between healthy human individuals. Naive-designated CD8 cells lacked CD45RO, were positively enriched for CCR7, and omitted terminally differentiated effector memory CD45RA+ cells. TCRdb's table, derived via immunoSEQ multiplex PCR, lists solely in-frame clones and lacks some. Here the sample spans hundreds of thousands of clones, 96% being singletons. The specimen was naive CD8+ T cells sorted from blood. Every receptor here comes from a woman between 25 and 40 years old in good health.

The J gene is TRBJ2-7, the V gene TRBV27, with D hard to call. The CDR3 length is 12 residues. Trimming shortened V by 10 bases and J by 0 bases, and 10 bases separated the two germline ends. The germline gives CDR1 MNHEY, CDR2 SMNVEV (reference sequence). In DNA, the CDR3 is TGTGCCACCTTTACGAGCTCCTACGAGCAGTACTTC. Amino acid sequence: CATFTSSYEQYF.

The rearrangement uses TRBV15 and TRBJ2-7; 8 bases map to TRBD1. In germline, CDR1 is LNHNV, CDR2 YYDKDF (reference sequence). This CDR3 contains 14 residues. V shed 3 bases and J 6 bases; nucleotides not matched to a gene: 7. CDR3 loop: CATSRGQGAREQYF. For the CDR3, the DNA is TGTGCCACCAGCAGGGGGCAGGGGGCTCGCGAGCAGTACTTC.

This chain joins TRBV19 and TRBJ2-7; 11 bases match TRBD2. Germline lookup yields CDR1 LNHDA and CDR2 SQIVND (reference sequence). CDR3 length equals 13 residues. J was trimmed by 3 bases and V by 8 bases; bases with no gene match: 3. This CDR3 is CASASGRNYEQYF. CDR3 DNA sequence: TGTGCCAGTGCTAGCGGGAGGAACTACGAGCAGTACTTC. The full variable domain, with the rest looked up from reference TRBV19 and TRBJ2-7, is DGGITQSPKYLFRKEGQNVTLSCEQNLNHDAMYWYRQDPGQGLRLIYYSQIVNDFQKGDIAEGYSVSREKKESFPLTVTSAQKNPTAFYLCASASGRNYEQYFGPGTRLTVT.

The gene calls are TRBV28 and TRBJ2-2; the D gene is possibly TRBD2 (6 bases). V lost 5 bases to trimming and J lost 3 bases, with 13 bases between them. CDR1 and CDR2 from the germline V gene are MDHEN and SYDVKM. The CDR3 is 15 amino acids. The CDR3 reads CASSTIRGYTGELFF. CDR3 nucleotides: TGTGCCAGCAGTACGATACGGGGGTACACCGGGGAGCTGTTTTTT.

The chain has TRBV4-1 and TRBJ2-3, with 10 positions matching TRBD1. CDR1 MGHRA and CDR2 YSYEKL come from the germline V gene. Trimming at V came to 0 bases and at J to 1 base, leaving 4 bases not matched to a gene. This CDR3 spans 17 amino acids. This CDR3 reads CASSQEDRGLGTDTQYF. Written as DNA, the CDR3 is TGCGCCAGCAGCCAAGAGGACAGGGGGTTGGGCACAGATACGCAGTATTTT.

J is TRBJ2-2 and V is TRBV28; D is possibly TRBD2 (7 bases). Looked up from germline, CDR1 is MDHEN and CDR2 is SYDVKM. The germline V and J ends were trimmed by 7 bases and 5 bases, with 14 bases remaining between them. The CDR3 consists of 14 residues. Written as DNA, the CDR3 is TGTGCCAGCACCATAGGGGGGGGAACCGGGGAGCTGTTTTTT. Translating gives CASTIGGGTGELFF.

This clone came up once. The rearrangement uses TRBV7-9 and TRBJ2-7; D uncertain. The germline gives CDR1 SEHNR, CDR2 FQNEAQ (reference sequence). V dropped 2 bases and J dropped 1 base, with 6 bases sitting between them. CDR3 length: 13 residues. Written as DNA, the CDR3 is TGTGCCAGCAGCTTACTCAGATCCTACGAGCAGTACTTC. Protein: CASSLLRSYEQYF. The whole variable domain, remainder taken from reference TRBV7-9 and TRBJ2-7, is DTGVSQNPRHKITKRGQNVTFRCDPISEHNRLYWYRQTLGQGPEFLTYFQNEAQLEKSRLLSDRFSAERPKGSFSTLEIQRTEQGDSAMYLCASSLLRSYEQYFGPGTRLTVT.

This sequence joins TRBV2 and TRBJ1-5, with D tentatively TRBD1 (6 bases). The germline gives CDR1 SNHLY, CDR2 FYNNEI. The V and J ends lost 5 bases and 0 bases respectively, with 14 bases between them. This CDR3 region has 16 residues. CDR3 in DNA: TGTGCCAGCAGTACGGGACACGAGTATAGCAATCAGCCCCAGCATTTT. Translating gives CASSTGHEYSNQPQHF. Full variable domain (missing parts from reference TRBV2 and TRBJ1-5): EPEVTQTPSHQVTQMGQEVILRCVPISNHLYFYWYRQILGQKVEFLVSFYNNEISEKSEIFDDQFSVERPDGSNFTLKIRSTKLEDSAMYFCASSTGHEYSNQPQHFGDGTRLSIL.

This chain links TRBV5-5 with TRBJ2-7, with 10 bases aligning to TRBD2. Germline V gene lookup returns CDR1 SGHKS and CDR2 YYEKEE (reference sequence). V shed 2 bases, J shed 7 bases, and the junction held 6 bases outside the gene matches. The CDR3 runs 14 residues. The CDR3 region is CASSFLGLAEEQYF. CDR3 coding DNA: TGTGCCAGCAGCTTTCTAGGACTAGCGGAAGAGCAGTACTTC.

This chain uses TRBV13 with TRBJ2-1; the D gene is possibly TRBD2 (5 bases). This CDR3 is built from 15 residues. Looked up from germline, CDR1 is PRHDT and CDR2 is FYEKMQ (reference sequence). V lost 1 base and J 5 bases, leaving 12 bases between the germline ends. CDR3 in DNA: TGTGCCAGCAGCTTAGATCCGGGAATCAACAATGAGCAGTTCTTC. Amino acid sequence: CASSLDPGINNEQFF. Complete variable domain (other parts from reference TRBV13 and TRBJ2-1): AAGVIQSPRHLIKEKRETATLKCYPIPRHDTVYWYQQGPGQDPQFLISFYEKMQSDKGSIPDRFSAQQFSDYHSELNMSSLELGDSALYFCASSLDPGINNEQFFGPGTRLTVL.

CDR3 sequence: CASSSGLIGQFF. The DNA for the CDR3 is TGTGCCAGCAGCTCCGGACTGATAGGGCAGTTCTTC. This chain links TRBV11-2 with TRBJ2-1, with D maybe TRBD2 (5 bases). The CDR3 sequence is 12 residues long. The V gene lost 4 bases and the J gene lost 12 bases, with 13 bases spanning the gap. Per germline, CDR1 SGHAT and CDR2 FQNNGV.

The chain links TRBV5-5 to TRBJ2-3; 8 bases are shared with TRBD1. From germline, CDR1 is SGHKS and CDR2 YYEKEE (reference sequence). V shed 1 base, J shed 3 bases, and the junction held 4 bases outside the gene matches. The CDR3 runs 15 residues. The CDR3 DNA reads TGTGCCAGCAGCTTGTTGCAGGGGGCAACAGATACGCAGTATTTT. The encoded protein is CASSLLQGATDTQYF.

The chain couples TRBV29-1 to TRBJ1-6, with unresolved D. Trimming removed 3 bases at V and 0 bases at J, with 9 bases between. This CDR3 has 15 amino acids. The germline CDR1 and CDR2 sequences are SQVTM and ANQGSEA. CDR3 bases: TGCAGCGTTGACTTGGTGAGCTCCTATAATTCACCCCTCCACTTT. Its protein product is CSVDLVSSYNSPLHF.

Only one count was recorded for this clone. V and J are TRBV7-8 and TRBJ1-2, with a possible D match to TRBD1 (6 bases). This CDR3 has 15 residues. Trimming stripped 3 bases from V and 6 bases from J, with 17 bases between. Germline values: CDR1 SGHVS, CDR2 FQNEAQ. The CDR3 sequence is CASSLRGAPVDGYTF. Here the CDR3 DNA reads TGTGCCAGCAGCTTGAGGGGGGCCCCGGTGGATGGCTACACCTTC.

The chain couples TRBV6-5 to TRBJ2-2; TRBD1 is a possible D gene (5 bases). This CDR3 spans 14 amino acids. Germline loops: CDR1 MNHEY, CDR2 SVGAGI. V gave up 8 bases and J gave up 0 bases, with 10 bases separating them. The CDR3 DNA is TGTGCCAGCGGCCAGGGCCCGAACACCGGGGAGCTGTTTTTT. Protein: CASGQGPNTGELFF.

The sample holds one count of this clone. The chain combines TRBV15 with TRBJ2-2; no firm D call. Germline V CDR1 and CDR2: LNHNV, YYDKDF (reference sequence). CDR3 length: 13 amino acids. V gave up 0 bases and J gave up 6 bases, with 5 bases separating them. The CDR3 DNA is TGTGCCACCAGCAGAGATCGGGCCGGGGAGCTGTTTTTT. It yields the protein CATSRDRAGELFF.

CDR3 nucleotide sequence: TGTGCCAGCAGGTATACAGAGACTTTAAATGAAAAACTGTTTTTT. Protein: CASRYTETLNEKLFF. The V and J genes are TRBV6-1 and TRBJ1-4, with D hard to call. Germline assignment: CDR1 MNHNS and CDR2 SASEGT. The CDR3 length is 15 residues. Trimming stripped 6 bases from V and 5 bases from J, with 16 bases between.

The chain couples TRBV28 to TRBJ2-5, with 9 bases identical to TRBD2. Trimming at V came to 2 bases and at J to 3 bases, leaving 4 bases not matched to a gene. This CDR3 is built from 15 residues. Germline V gives CDR1 MDHEN, CDR2 SYDVKM. In DNA, the CDR3 is TGTGCCAGCAGTTTAGGGCGGGAGGGGGAAGAGACCCAGTACTTC. This gives the protein CASSLGREGEETQYF.

V and J are TRBV5-8 and TRBJ2-5; 10 positions agree with TRBD2. CDR1 and CDR2 from the germline V gene are SGHTS and YDEGEE. With V trimmed by 1 base and J by 5 bases, 2 bases remained unmatched. CDR3 length: 14 residues. The CDR3 nucleotides read TGTGCCAGCAGCTTGACTAGCGGGGTGGAGACCCAGTACTTC. As protein: CASSLTSGVETQYF. Together with reference TRBV5-8 and TRBJ2-5, the CDR3 gives the full variable domain: EAGVTQSPTHLIKTRGQQATLRCSPISGHTSVYWYQQALGLGLQFLLWYDEGEERNRGNFPPRFSGRQFPNYSSELNVNALELEDSALYLCASSLTSGVETQYFGPGTRLLVL.